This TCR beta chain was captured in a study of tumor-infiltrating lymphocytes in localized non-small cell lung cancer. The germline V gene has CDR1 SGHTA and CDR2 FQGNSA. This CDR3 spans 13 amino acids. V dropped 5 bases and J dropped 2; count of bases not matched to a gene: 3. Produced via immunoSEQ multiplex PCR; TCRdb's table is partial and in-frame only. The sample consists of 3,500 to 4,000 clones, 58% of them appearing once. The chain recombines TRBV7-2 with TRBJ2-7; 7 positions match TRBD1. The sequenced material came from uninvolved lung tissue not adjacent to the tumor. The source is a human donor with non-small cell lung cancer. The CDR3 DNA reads TGTGCCAGCAGCCAGACAGGGCCCTACGAGCAGTACTTC. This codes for CASSQTGPYEQYF. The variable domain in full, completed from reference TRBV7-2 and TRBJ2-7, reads GAGVSQSPSNKVTEKGKDVELRCDPISGHTALYWYRQSLGQGLEFLIYFQGNSAPDKSGLPSDRFSAERTGGSVSTLTIQRTQQEDSAVYLCASSQTGPYEQYFGPGTRLTVT.